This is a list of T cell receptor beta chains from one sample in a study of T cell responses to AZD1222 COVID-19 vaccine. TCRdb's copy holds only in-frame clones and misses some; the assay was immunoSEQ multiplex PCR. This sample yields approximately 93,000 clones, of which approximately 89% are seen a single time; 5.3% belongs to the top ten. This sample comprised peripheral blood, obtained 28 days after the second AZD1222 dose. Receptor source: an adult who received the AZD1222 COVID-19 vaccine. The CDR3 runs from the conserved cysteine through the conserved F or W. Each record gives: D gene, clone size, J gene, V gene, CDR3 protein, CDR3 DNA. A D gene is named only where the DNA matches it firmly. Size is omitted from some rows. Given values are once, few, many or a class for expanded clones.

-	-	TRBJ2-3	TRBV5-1	CASSAGASDTQYF	TGCGCCAGCAGCGCAGGGGCCTCAGATACGCAGTATTTT
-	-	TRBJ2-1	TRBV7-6	CASSFTLDSYNEQFF	TGTGCCAGCAGCTTCACACTTGACTCCTACAATGAGCAGTTCTTC
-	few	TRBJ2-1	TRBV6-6	CASSYAETTYNEQFF	TGTGCCAGCAGTTACGCGGAGACAACCTACAATGAGCAGTTCTTC
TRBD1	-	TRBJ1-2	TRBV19	CASRGTGSYGYTF	TGTGCCAGTAGAGGGACAGGATCATATGGCTACACCTTC
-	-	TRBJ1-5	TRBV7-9	CASGTGEQPQHF	TGTGCCAGCGGTACGGGGGAGCAGCCCCAGCATTTT
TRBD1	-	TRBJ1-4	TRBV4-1	CASSRGQGFEKLFF	TGCGCCAGCAGCCGGGGACAGGGGTTTGAAAAACTGTTTTTT
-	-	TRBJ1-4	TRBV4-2	CASSQYSLQVDGKLFF	TGTGCCAGCAGCCAATATAGTTTACAGGTGGATGGAAAACTGTTTTTT
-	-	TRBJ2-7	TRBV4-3	CASSQGLPSETEFPYEQYF	TGCGCCAGCAGCCAAGGCCTCCCCTCCGAGACAGAATTTCCTTACGAGCAGTACTTC
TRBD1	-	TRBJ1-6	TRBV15	CATSKTGGLFSPLHF	TGTGCCACCAGCAAAACAGGGGGTCTCTTTTCACCCCTCCACTTT
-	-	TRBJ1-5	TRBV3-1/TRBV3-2	CASSQDWGGQPQHF	TGTGCCAGCAGCCAAGATTGGGGGGGTCAGCCCCAGCATTTT
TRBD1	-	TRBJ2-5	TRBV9	CASSIDREETQYF	TGTGCCAGCAGCATAGACAGGGAAGAGACCCAGTACTTC
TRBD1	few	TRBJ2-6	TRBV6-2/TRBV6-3	CASSYESGQGSGANVLTF	TGTGCCAGCAGTTACGAATCGGGACAGGGCTCCGGGGCCAACGTCCTGACTTTC
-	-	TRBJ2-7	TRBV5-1	CASSLDRSSYEQYF	TGCGCCAGCAGCCTCGACAGGTCCTCCTACGAGCAGTACTTC
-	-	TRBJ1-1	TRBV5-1	CANREEMNTEAFF	TGCGCCAACAGAGAGGAGATGAACACTGAAGCTTTCTTT
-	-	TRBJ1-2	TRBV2	CASSAGYGPTYGYTF	TGTGCCAGCAGTGCAGGGTACGGGCCAACCTATGGCTACACCTTC
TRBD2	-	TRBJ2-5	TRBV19	CASSGGLAGPQETQYF	TGTGCCAGTAGTGGGGGGCTAGCGGGGCCCCAAGAGACCCAGTACTTC
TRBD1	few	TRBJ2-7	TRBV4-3	CASSQGSQTGWDEQYF	TGCGCCAGCAGCCAAGGTTCCCAGACAGGGTGGGACGAGCAGTACTTC
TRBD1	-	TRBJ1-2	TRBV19	CASTQGIRGYTF	TGTGCCAGTACACAGGGGATTCGTGGCTACACCTTC
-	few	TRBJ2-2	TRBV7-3	CASSPVGGVDTGELFF	TGTGCCAGCAGCCCCGTAGGGGGGGTGGACACCGGGGAGCTGTTTTTT
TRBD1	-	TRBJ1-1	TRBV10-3	CAISEDRGTEAFF	TGTGCCATCAGTGAGGACAGGGGAACTGAAGCTTTCTTT
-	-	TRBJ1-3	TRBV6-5	CASSYGFSGNTIYF	TGTGCCAGCAGTTACGGGTTTTCTGGAAACACCATATATTTT
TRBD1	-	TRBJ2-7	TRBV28	CASSQEAGGTYEQYF	TGTGCCAGCAGTCAAGAGGCAGGGGGAACCTACGAGCAGTACTTC
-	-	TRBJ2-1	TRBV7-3	CASSRSGDSSYNEQFF	TGTGCCAGCAGCCGATCGGGGGACAGCTCCTACAATGAGCAGTTCTTC
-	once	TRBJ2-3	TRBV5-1	CASSLAAGSTDTQYF	TGCGCCAGCAGCTTGGCCGCAGGGAGCACAGATACGCAGTATTTT
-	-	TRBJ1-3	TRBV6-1	CASSEAGHFGLGSGNTIYF	TGTGCCAGCAGTGAAGCGGGACACTTCGGGCTTGGTTCTGGAAACACCATATATTTT
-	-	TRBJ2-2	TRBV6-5	CASSRGRYTGELFF	TGTGCCAGCAGTCGGGGGAGGTACACCGGGGAGCTGTTTTTT
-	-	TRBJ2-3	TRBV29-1	CSVEGQVRTDTQYF	TGCAGCGTTGAAGGTCAGGTGAGGACAGATACGCAGTATTTT
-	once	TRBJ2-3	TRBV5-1	CASSFKGSSTDTQYF	TGCGCCAGCAGCTTCAAAGGTTCTAGCACAGATACGCAGTATTTT
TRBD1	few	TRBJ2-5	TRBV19	CASSLRTGGETQYF	TGTGCCAGTAGCCTTAGGACAGGCGGAGAGACCCAGTACTTC
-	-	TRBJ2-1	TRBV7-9	CASSFEGSGEQFF	TGTGCCAGCAGCTTCGAAGGATCGGGTGAGCAGTTCTTC
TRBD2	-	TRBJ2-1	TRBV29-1	CSVERGLAGFVDEQFF	TGCAGCGTTGAGAGAGGACTAGCGGGGTTTGTGGATGAGCAGTTCTTC
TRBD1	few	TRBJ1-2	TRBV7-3	CASSLTGGDYGYTF	TGTGCCAGCAGCCTTACAGGGGGCGACTATGGCTACACCTTC
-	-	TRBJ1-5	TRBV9	CASSVEGVRNQPQHF	TGTGCCAGCAGCGTAGAAGGGGTCCGCAATCAGCCCCAGCATTTT
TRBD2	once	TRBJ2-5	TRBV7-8	CASSQRRGTSGQETQYF	TGTGCCAGCAGCCAAAGGCGTGGGACTAGCGGGCAAGAGACCCAGTACTTC
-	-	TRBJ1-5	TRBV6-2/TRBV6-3	CASSWARRGRDQPQHF	TGTGCCAGCAGTTGGGCGAGACGGGGGAGGGATCAGCCCCAGCATTTT
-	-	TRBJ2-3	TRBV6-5	CASSQKWTRTDTQYF	TGTGCCAGCAGTCAAAAGTGGACACGTACAGATACGCAGTATTTT
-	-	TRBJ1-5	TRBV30	CAWSVQGQPQHF	TGTGCCTGGAGTGTACAAGGCCAGCCCCAGCATTTT
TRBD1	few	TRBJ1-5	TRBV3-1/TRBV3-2	CASSQVWGQGNQPQHF	TGTGCCAGCAGCCAAGTATGGGGACAGGGAAATCAGCCCCAGCATTTT
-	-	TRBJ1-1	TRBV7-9	CASSPTTDNTEAFF	TGTGCCAGCAGCCCAACGACAGACAACACTGAAGCTTTCTTT
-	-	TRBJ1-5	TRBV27	CASSLFAGMKPQHF	TGTGCCAGCAGTTTATTCGCTGGGATGAAGCCCCAGCATTTT
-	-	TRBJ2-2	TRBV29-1	CSASRRNTGELFF	TGCAGCGCCTCCCGGCGGAACACCGGGGAGCTGTTTTTT
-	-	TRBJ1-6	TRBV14	CASSQFDAQASPLHF	TGTGCCAGCAGCCAATTCGATGCTCAGGCGTCACCCCTCCACTTT
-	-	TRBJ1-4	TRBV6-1	CASSEARVSNEKLFF	TGTGCCAGCAGTGAAGCAAGGGTCTCTAATGAAAAACTGTTTTTT
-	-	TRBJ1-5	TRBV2	CASSEDRSQPQHF	TGTGCCAGCAGTGAAGACAGGTCTCAGCCCCAGCATTTT
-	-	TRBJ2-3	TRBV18	CASSPDTDTQYF	TGTGCCAGCTCACCCGACACAGATACGCAGTATTTT
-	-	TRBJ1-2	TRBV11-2	CASSLDRAQPGEGYGYTF	TGTGCCAGCAGCTTAGACCGAGCCCAACCGGGGGAAGGCTATGGCTACACCTTC
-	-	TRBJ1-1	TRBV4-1	CASSQDRKRMNTEAFF	TGCGCCAGCAGCCAAGATCGGAAAAGGATGAACACTGAAGCTTTCTTT
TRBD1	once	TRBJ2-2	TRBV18	CASSSGQGVGELFF	TGTGCCAGCTCAAGCGGACAGGGCGTCGGGGAGCTGTTTTTT
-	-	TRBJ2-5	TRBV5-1	CASSARADQETQYF	TGCGCCAGCAGCGCCCGGGCAGACCAAGAGACCCAGTACTTC
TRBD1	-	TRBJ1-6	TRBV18	CASSVRQGRNSPLHF	TGTGCCAGCTCAGTTAGACAGGGGCGGAATTCACCCCTCCACTTT
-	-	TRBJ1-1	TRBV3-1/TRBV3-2	CASSQDHRDEAFF	TGTGCCAGCAGCCAAGATCACAGGGACGAAGCTTTCTTT
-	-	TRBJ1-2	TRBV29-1	CSVEVLVSAFYGYTF	TGCAGCGTTGAAGTCTTGGTGTCAGCCTTCTATGGCTACACCTTC
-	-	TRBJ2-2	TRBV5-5	CASSLDGELFF	TGTGCCAGCAGCTTGGACGGGGAGCTGTTTTTT
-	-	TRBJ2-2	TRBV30	CAWSTGWVSGELFF	TGTGCCTGGAGCACAGGGTGGGTTTCCGGGGAGCTGTTTTTT
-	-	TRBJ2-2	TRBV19	CASSINTNTGELFF	TGTGCCAGTAGTATTAACACGAACACCGGGGAGCTGTTTTTT